This T cell receptor beta chain comes out of a study of PD-1 blockade in classical Hodgkin lymphoma (dated by TCRdb to the early 2020s). Describing the broader study: Nivolumab dosing was 3 mg/kg intravenously every 2 weeks, continuing until either disease progression or unacceptable toxicity. A peripheral blood immune signature of response to PD-1 blockade in classical Hodgkin lymphoma was defined using TCR beta sequencing and CyTOF.

Results and caveats for the whole study, not just this receptor: Diversity was lower in patients who began nivolumab less than 1 year after ASCT, so these patients were left out of later analyses to avoid confounding by immune reconstitution. Trial patients with a complete response had baseline diversity similar to that of newly diagnosed patients, while partial responders and progressors had significantly lower diversity. A significant rise by C4D1 was seen in CD4+ but not CD8+ TCR diversity (p=0.0027 vs p=0.16), with the rise being most apparent in complete responders (p=0.02). The study was restricted to a single clinical trial cohort, and the causes of repertoire differences, possibly disease activity or prior therapy, were left undefined. Baseline TCR diversity was reported to be lower in newly diagnosed patients than in healthy donors and to be lower still in relapsed/refractory patients.

This clone was picked up one time. The antigen it binds to is not known. Base qualities are not provided; no much larger clone lies one nucleotide away. The Qiagen DNeasy kit was used to extract genomic DNA from unsorted PBMCs and from the negatively selected CD4+ and CD8+ fractions. TCR beta CDR3 regions were subjected to amplification by immunoSEQ multiplex PCR with primers that anneal to V and J segments. A synthetic immune receptor repertoire was used to minimize amplification bias, and remaining bias was computationally removed after sequencing. The authors processed their data as follows. Repertoire diversity was quantified as the Shannon entropy index using custom Python scripts. The unsorted, CD4+ and CD8+ repertoires were each analyzed separately, with the exception of combined analyses, where CD4+ and CD8+ sequences were merged in silico. Clonal expansion was defined as a frequency increase of at least 2-fold after treatment compared with C1D1, and clones undetected at baseline were assigned a pseudocount of 0.5. Singleton clones were defined as clones with 0 or 1 copy at C1D1, and non-singleton clones were defined as clones with 2 or more copies. Clones expanded in unsorted samples were labelled as CD4+, CD8+ or unknown by matching protein sequences in sorted samples from the same patient. Wilcoxon tests were applied to paired samples to test diversity changes from C1D1 to C4D1. TCRdb took this table from immuneACCESS and kept in-frame rearrangements with V and J called. Such tables lack part of the clones; where checked against another copy, unresolved V genes explain under half of the gap, and the rest is unexplained. V, J and clone size were drawn from that table, and D and trimming were deduced from the DNA. In all, the sample holds 90,000 or so clones, and around 90% of those were seen once. The biggest ten clones account for under 3% of the sample.

According to the study, the label for this sample's time point signals: cycle 2 day 1 (C2D1) of nivolumab. All trial patients had relapsed after autologous stem cell transplantation, with cohorts A, B and C differing in prior brentuximab vedotin exposure. The trial cohort included 56 patients with relapsed/refractory classical Hodgkin lymphoma, and each patient had a best overall response of complete response, partial response or progressive disease. Trial patients were treated with single-agent nivolumab in the multi-cohort phase II CheckMate 205 trial. Best overall response was determined by an independent review committee according to the 2007 International Working Group response criteria. Trial PBMCs were collected just before the start of nivolumab (C1D1) and during therapy at cycle 2 day 1 and cycle 4 day 1. Peripheral blood was collected in 8 mL Vacutainer Cell Preparation Tubes, from which PBMCs were isolated by centrifugation and then cryopreserved.

The sequence derives from a human donor with classical Hodgkin lymphoma. Sequencing was performed on peripheral blood mononuclear cells (PBMCs), taken before the second cycle of nivolumab.

The DNA sequence is given as TGTGCCAGCAGTGGGGCAGCCTACGAGCAGTACTTC. Protein translation: CASSGAAYEQYF. The sequence links TRBV2 to TRBJ2-7; the D segment cannot be called with confidence. The germline V gene encodes CDR1 SNHLY and CDR2 FYNNEI. V is shortened by 4 bases, J by 2 bases, and the region joining them spans 6 bases. Including the terminal cysteine and phenylalanine, the CDR3 comprises 12 residues. Only the CDR3 portion is preserved as DNA: 36 bases, with reading frame beginning at the first base.